The entry that follows covers one T cell receptor (beta chain) sequence. What it recognizes is unknown. V lost 6 bases, J lost 6 bases, and 11 bases lay in between. From germline, CDR1 is LNHDA and CDR2 SQIVND (reference sequence). This CDR3 spans 12 amino acids. Measured with immunoSEQ multiplex PCR; TCRdb has only the in-frame clones, and not every one. The table records tens of thousands of clones, roughly 84% of them present only once. The source of the sample is a study of Tregs in tolerant kidney transplant recipients. Broader study findings: Biological reproducibility was not directly addressed in this study.

The specimen sequenced was CD4+ T cells from blood. The TCR originated in a human donor in good health. The chain combines TRBV19 with TRBJ1-2, with D maybe TRBD1 (5 bases). CDR3 protein: CASRSGLNGYTF. The CDR3 bases are TGTGCCAGTAGGTCGGGACTGAATGGCTACACCTTC.